Listed below are T cell receptor beta chains from one sample, sequenced in a study of T cells in Graves' hyperthyroidism and ophthalmopathy. From the multiplex PCR reads, TCRdb called clonotypes with MiXCR, one entry per CDR3 protein. The sample comprises about 360,000 distinct CDR3 sequences, around 13% of which are singletons, and roughly 8.3% rests with the top ten. The sample was blood. All receptors derive from a young woman with Graves' hyperthyroidism. CDR3s include the opening cysteine and the closing phenylalanine or tryptophan. Fields, in order: D gene, clone size, J gene, V gene, CDR3 protein, CDR3 DNA. D genes are given only for firm matches. Some rows mark clone size as missing; the rest say once, few, many or name a class of expanded clone.

NA	many	TRBJ1-2	TRBV30	CACGGVYTF	TGTGCCTGCGGAGGCGTCTACACCTTC
TRBD1	NA	TRBJ2-4	TRBV5-8	CASPFHGTGKHLAKNIQYF	TGTGCCAGCCCCTTCCATGGGACAGGGAAGCATCTAGCCAAAAACATTCAGTACTTC
NA	many	TRBJ1-1	TRBV10-3	CAISLTELNTEAFF	TGTGCCATCAGCTTGACAGAGTTGAACACTGAAGCTTTCTTT
NA	many	TRBJ2-5	TRBV20-1	CSAPPGVPQETQYF	TGCAGTGCGCCCCCAGGGGTCCCTCAAGAGACCCAGTACTTC
TRBD1	many	TRBJ2-5	TRBV29-1	CSVEDRRVMKTQYF	TGCAGCGTTGAGGACAGGAGAGTGATGAAGACCCAGTACTTC
NA	many	TRBJ2-1	TRBV7-3	CASSLRFDMGEQFF	TGTGCCAGCAGCTTAAGATTTGATATGGGTGAGCAGTTCTTC
NA	many	TRBJ1-1	TRBV2	CASRQGEAFF	TGTGCCAGCAGACAGGGTGAAGCTTTCTTT
TRBD2	NA	TRBJ2-5	TRBV11-3	CASSYGLAGKETQYF	TGTGCCAGCAGCTACGGACTAGCGGGGAAAGAGACCCAGTACTTC
TRBD1	many	TRBJ1-5	TRBV7-9	CASSLMEGTGQPQHF	TGTGCCAGCAGCCTTATGGAAGGGACAGGGCAGCCCCAGCATTTT
TRBD1	many	TRBJ2-4	TRBV2	CASSPTGGAVKNIQYF	TGTGCCAGCAGTCCTACAGGGGGCGCGGTCAAAAACATTCAGTACTTC
TRBD2	many	TRBJ2-5	TRBV13	CASSSGTSQETQYF	TGTGCCAGCAGCTCCGGGACTAGCCAAGAGACCCAGTACTTC
NA	many	TRBJ1-3	TRBV20-1	CSARGTSWRSSGNTIYF	TGCAGTGCTAGGGGGACGTCGTGGCGCAGCTCTGGAAACACCATATATTTT
NA	NA	TRBJ1-6	TRBV7-2	CASSLLSVPSSYNSPLHF	TGTGCCAGCAGCTTATTGAGCGTCCCGAGCTCCTATAATTCACCCCTCCACTTT
NA	NA	TRBJ2-1	TRBV10-3	CAIADRGSSYNEQFF	TGTGCCATCGCGGATAGGGGGTCCTCCTACAATGAGCAGTTCTTC
NA	many	TRBJ2-3	TRBV2	CASSVSAADTQYF	TGTGCCAGCAGTGTTAGCGCAGCAGATACGCAGTATTTT
NA	many	TRBJ2-7	TRBV6-1	CATTIGYEQYF	TGTGCCACCACCATCGGCTACGAGCAGTACTTC
TRBD1	once	TRBJ2-1	TRBV19	CASTTDRGYHNEQFF	TGTGCCAGTACCACGGACAGGGGGTACCACAATGAGCAGTTCTTC
NA	NA	TRBJ2-3	TRBV5-4	CASSVGTVTSDTQYF	TGTGCCAGCAGCGTCGGGACGGTGACCTCAGATACGCAGTATTTT
NA	NA	TRBJ2-6	TRBV7-3	CASSPPPTGLTSGANVLTF	TGTGCCAGCAGCCCACCCCCGACCGGATTAACCTCTGGGGCCAACGTCCTGACTTTC
NA	few	TRBJ1-3	TRBV5-1	CASSLGGPYHF	TGCGCCAGCAGCTTGGGGGGACCTTACCATTTT
NA	many	TRBJ1-5	TRBV11-2	CASSPTGLTPPQHF	TGTGCCAGCAGCCCAACAGGGTTGACCCCGCCCCAGCATTTT
NA	many	TRBJ1-1	TRBV28	CASSLVWGGGEIGAEAFF	TGTGCCAGCAGTTTAGTTTGGGGGGGGGGGGAGATCGGCGCTGAAGCTTTCTTT
NA	many	TRBJ2-3	TRBV7-3	CASSLKGGGTDTQYF	TGTGCCAGCAGCTTAAAGGGGGGGGGCACAGATACGCAGTATTTT
NA	many	TRBJ2-7	TRBV2	CASRQGLSYEQYF	TGTGCCAGCCGGCAGGGGCTTTCCTACGAGCAGTACTTC
TRBD1	many	TRBJ2-7	TRBV7-9	CASSSAGQVTYEQYF	TGTGCCAGCAGCTCGGCGGGACAGGTGACCTACGAGCAGTACTTC
TRBD2	many	TRBJ2-1	TRBV27	CASSPGTSGGGEQFF	TGTGCCAGCAGTCCCGGGACTAGCGGGGGTGGTGAGCAGTTCTTC
TRBD1	NA	TRBJ1-1	TRBV4-2	CASSPPGQGSEAFF	TGTGCCAGCAGCCCACCGGGACAGGGATCTGAAGCTTTCTTT
NA	many	TRBJ2-5	TRBV18	CASSPVREGQYF	TGTGCCAGCTCACCAGTAAGGGAAGGCCAGTACTTC
TRBD1	NA	TRBJ2-2	TRBV27	CASSPTSRQGNTGELFF	TGTGCCAGCAGTCCGACGAGCCGACAGGGGAACACCGGGGAGCTGTTTTTT
NA	many	TRBJ2-1	TRBV6-2/TRBV6-3	CASSLEGRFYNEQFF	TGTGCCAGCAGTTTAGAGGGCAGATTTTACAATGAGCAGTTCTTC
NA	few	TRBJ2-5	TRBV5-1	CASSSLSGSVVQETQYF	TGCGCCAGCAGCTCGCTCTCGGGGTCAGTGGTACAAGAGACCCAGTACTTC
NA	few	TRBJ2-2	TRBV5-5	CASSVSGENTGELFF	TGTGCCAGCAGCGTCTCGGGGGAGAACACCGGGGAGCTGTTTTTT
NA	many	TRBJ1-1	TRBV3-1	CASSKGETYMNTEAFF	TGTGCCAGCAGCAAGGGAGAGACGTACATGAACACTGAAGCTTTCTTT
TRBD2	many	TRBJ2-3	TRBV18	CASSPSPSGSYSDTQYF	TGTGCCAGCTCACCCTCACCTAGCGGGAGTTATTCAGATACGCAGTATTTT
NA	many	TRBJ1-2	TRBV7-2	CASSVTVNYGYTF	TGTGCCAGCAGCGTGACAGTGAACTATGGCTACACCTTC
TRBD1	many	TRBJ2-5	TRBV15	CATSRRNRGTETQYF	TGTGCCACCAGCAGAAGGAACAGGGGTACGGAGACCCAGTACTTC
NA	many	TRBJ2-7	TRBV6-1	CASSLRGLQVNEQYF	TGTGCCAGCAGTCTCCGGGGCCTACAGGTCAACGAGCAGTACTTC
TRBD1	many	TRBJ2-1	TRBV11-3	CASSGDRGRGHNEQFF	TGTGCCAGCAGCGGTGACAGGGGGAGAGGCCACAATGAGCAGTTCTTC
NA	once	TRBJ2-1	TRBV20-1	CSARLFEKSYNEQFF	TGCAGTGCTAGATTATTCGAGAAGAGCTACAATGAGCAGTTCTTC
TRBD1	many	TRBJ2-7	TRBV12-3/TRBV12-4	CASSFGTGVEQYF	TGTGCCAGCAGTTTCGGCACAGGGGTAGAGCAGTACTTC
TRBD1	NA	TRBJ2-7	TRBV4-2	CASSQGGQGAYEQYF	TGTGCCAGCAGCCAAGGAGGACAGGGCGCCTACGAGCAGTACTTC
NA	many	TRBJ1-2	TRBV2	CASNPAGQEYGYTF	TGTGCCAGCAACCCGGCAGGGCAAGAGTATGGCTACACCTTC
TRBD2	few	TRBJ2-1	TRBV4-3	CASSQDTSGRYNEQFF	TGCGCCAGCAGCCAAGATACTAGCGGGAGATACAATGAGCAGTTCTTC
TRBD2	NA	TRBJ2-2	TRBV20-1	CSASLAGSTGELFF	TGCAGTGCTAGCCTAGCGGGAAGCACCGGGGAGCTGTTTTTT
TRBD1	NA	TRBJ2-7	TRBV7-4	CASSLNDRAPCEQYF	TGTGCCAGCAGCTTGAACGACAGGGCTCCTTGCGAGCAGTACTTC
NA	NA	TRBJ2-2	TRBV7-3	CASSSGPSATGELFF	TGTGCCAGCAGCTCCGGACCTTCAGCCACCGGGGAGCTGTTTTTT
NA	many	TRBJ2-7	TRBV28	CASRPHSGTGPYEQYF	TGTGCCAGCAGACCACACTCCGGGACTGGCCCCTACGAGCAGTACTTC
TRBD1	NA	TRBJ2-6	TRBV6-1	CASSEAGQGGRLTANVLTF	TGTGCCAGCAGTGAAGCGGGACAGGGGGGTAGGCTGACGGCCAACGTCCTGACTTTC
NA	many	TRBJ2-2	TRBV28	CALSGPNTGELFF	TGTGCCCTAAGCGGTCCGAACACCGGGGAGCTGTTTTTT
TRBD1	many	TRBJ2-3	TRBV11-2	CASKSLNRGLTDTQYF	TGTGCCAGCAAGTCATTAAACAGGGGGCTAACAGATACGCAGTATTTT
TRBD1	many	TRBJ2-5	TRBV20-1	CSAYTQYGTGVETQYF	TGCAGTGCCTATACCCAATATGGGACAGGGGTCGAGACCCAGTACTTC
TRBD2	many	TRBJ2-1	TRBV28	CASSSTSGGGHEQFF	TGTGCCAGCAGTTCGACTAGCGGGGGGGGACATGAGCAGTTCTTC
NA	NA	TRBJ1-1	TRBV28	CASMTGMNTEAFF	TGTGCCAGCATGACAGGAATGAACACTGAAGCTTTCTTT
TRBD2	NA	TRBJ2-1	TRBV28	CASRGLAGYNEQFF	TGTGCCAGCAGGGGACTAGCGGGATACAATGAGCAGTTCTTC
NA	many	TRBJ1-1	TRBV29-1	CSVGPGPGARTEAFF	TGCAGCGTTGGTCCTGGCCCAGGAGCAAGGACTGAAGCTTTCTTT